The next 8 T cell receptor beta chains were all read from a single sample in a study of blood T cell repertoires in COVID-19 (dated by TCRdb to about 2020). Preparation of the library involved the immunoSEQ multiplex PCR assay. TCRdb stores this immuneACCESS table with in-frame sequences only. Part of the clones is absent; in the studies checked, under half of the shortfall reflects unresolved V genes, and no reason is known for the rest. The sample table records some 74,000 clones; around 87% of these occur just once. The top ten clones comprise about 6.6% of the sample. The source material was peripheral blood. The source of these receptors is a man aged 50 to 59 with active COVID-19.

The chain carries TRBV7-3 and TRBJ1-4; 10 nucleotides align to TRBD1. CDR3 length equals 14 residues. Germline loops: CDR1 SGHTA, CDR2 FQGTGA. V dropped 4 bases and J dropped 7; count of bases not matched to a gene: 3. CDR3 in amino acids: CASSSDRGTEKLFF. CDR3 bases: TGTGCCAGCAGCTCGGACAGGGGGACTGAAAAACTGTTTTTT.

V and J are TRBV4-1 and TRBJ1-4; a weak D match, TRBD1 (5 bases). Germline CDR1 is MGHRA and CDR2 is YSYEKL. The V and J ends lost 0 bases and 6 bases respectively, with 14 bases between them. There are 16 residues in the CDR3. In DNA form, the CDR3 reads TGCGCCAGCAGCCAAGAAGTCCAACAGGATGATGAAAAACTGTTTTTT. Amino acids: CASSQEVQQDDEKLFF.

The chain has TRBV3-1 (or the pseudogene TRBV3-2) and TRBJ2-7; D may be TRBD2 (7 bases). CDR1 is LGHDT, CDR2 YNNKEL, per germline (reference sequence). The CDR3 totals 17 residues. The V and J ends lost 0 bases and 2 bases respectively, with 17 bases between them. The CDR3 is CASSQDREDRRTYEQYF. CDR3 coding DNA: TGTGCCAGCAGCCAAGATCGGGAGGACAGACGGACCTACGAGCAGTACTTC.

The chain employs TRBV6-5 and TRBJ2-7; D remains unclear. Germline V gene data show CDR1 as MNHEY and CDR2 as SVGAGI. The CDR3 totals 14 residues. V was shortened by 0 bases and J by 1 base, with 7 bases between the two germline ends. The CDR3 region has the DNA TGTGCCAGCAGTTACTCACCGCAGTCCTACGAGCAGTACTTC. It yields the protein CASSYSPQSYEQYF.

This CDR3 is CASRPAGSGGSDTQYF. The CDR3 nucleotides read TGTGCCAGCAGACCAGCGGGTAGCGGGGGGTCGGATACGCAGTATTTT. V and J are TRBV7-3 and TRBJ2-3; TRBD2 aligns across 10 bases. J was trimmed by 6 bases and V by 6 bases; bases with no gene match: 12. CDR1 is SGHTA, CDR2 FQGTGA, per germline. The CDR3 has 16 amino acids.

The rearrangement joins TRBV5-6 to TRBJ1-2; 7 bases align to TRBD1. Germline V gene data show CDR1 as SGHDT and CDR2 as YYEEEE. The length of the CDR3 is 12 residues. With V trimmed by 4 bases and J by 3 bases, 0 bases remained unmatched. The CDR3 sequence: CASSGTDYGYTF. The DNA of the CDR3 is TGTGCCAGCAGCGGGACAGACTATGGCTACACCTTC.

The CDR3 DNA sequence: TGCGCCAGCAGCCAAGGGACAGGGGGTCTATGGGGCACTGAAGCTTTCTTT. Protein product: CASSQGTGGLWGTEAFF. The V and J genes are TRBV4-3 and TRBJ1-1, with 10 bases aligning to TRBD1. The trim removed 1 base at V and 4 bases at J, leaving 9 bases unmatched. CDR3 length: 17 residues. Germline-derived CDR1 and CDR2 are LGHNA and YSLEER.

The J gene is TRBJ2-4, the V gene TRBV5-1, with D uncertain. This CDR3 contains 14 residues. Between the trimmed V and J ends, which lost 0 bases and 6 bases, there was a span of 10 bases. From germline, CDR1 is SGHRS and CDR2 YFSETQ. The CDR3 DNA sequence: TGCGCCAGCAGCTTGGAACCCCCTATAAACATTCAGTACTTC. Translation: CASSLEPPINIQYF.